This T cell receptor (beta chain) was documented in a study of siplizumab effects on memory and regulatory T cells. Study results and limitations: In roughly 80-95% of proliferating CD4+ or CD8+ clones, a naive or memory phenotype could not be assigned.

This clone was seen once. Its target is not known. V trimming: 7 bases; J trimming: 6 bases; junction bases outside the gene matches: 10. This CDR3 is 14 amino acids long. Germline lookup yields CDR1 SQVTM and CDR2 ANQGSEA. Method: immunoSEQ multiplex PCR; TCRdb's copy keeps in-frame clones and lacks some. The table has fewer than 85,000 clones, roughly 94% seen once. The chain joins TRBV29-1 to TRBJ2-7; 12 bases line up with TRBD1. This TCR was recovered from a human donor in good health. The sample taken for sequencing was CD8+ T cells sorted from blood. The CDR3 nucleotides are TGCAGCGCAGACCCGGGACAGGGGGCTGCCGAGCAGTACTTC. Protein sequence: CSADPGQGAAEQYF.